The 2 T cell receptor beta chains below were found in one sample sequenced in a study of blood T cell repertoires in COVID-19. Using immunoSEQ multiplex PCR, the repertoire was profiled, and TCRdb retains in-frame clones only, with some absent. The table shows 170,000 or so clones, with about 88% occurring only once. The sequenced sample consisted of peripheral blood. The origin of the receptors is a man aged 60-69 years with COVID-19, enrolled during active disease.

The chain is built from TRBV9 and TRBJ2-3; weak D call: TRBD2 (6 bases). Germline V lookup: CDR1 SGDLS, CDR2 YYNGEE. V dropped 4 bases and J dropped 6 bases, with 21 bases sitting between them. The CDR3 totals 16 residues. The CDR3 sequence: CASSPRKSGREDTQYF. The CDR3 DNA is TGTGCCAGCAGCCCCCGTAAGAGCGGGCGAGAGGATACGCAGTATTTT.

V and J are TRBV5-1 and TRBJ2-1; tentatively, D is TRBD2 (6 bases). Germline V gives CDR1 SGHRS, CDR2 YFSETQ. The CDR3 spans 15 residues. Trimming cost V 0 bases and J 7 bases, with 14 bases left between them. The CDR3 loop reads CASSLVSGGPNEQFF. The CDR3 nucleotides are TGCGCCAGCAGCTTGGTTAGCGGAGGACCAAATGAGCAGTTCTTC.